Listed below are T cell receptor beta chains from one sample, sequenced in a study of OX40 agonist ivuxolimab in advanced cancers. Assay: immunoSEQ multiplex PCR; the TCRdb copy retains only in-frame clones and omits some. The sample has roughly 80,000 clones, around nine tenths seen once; the top ten hold roughly 0.69%. Sequenced material: CD4+ or CD8+ T cells sorted from blood, taken in a trial of the OX40 agonist ivuxolimab. These TCRs come from an adult with an advanced solid tumor such as melanoma, head and neck, liver or kidney cancer. Both conserved end residues are part of each CDR3. Each record gives: clone size, V gene, D gene, J gene, CDR3 DNA, CDR3 protein. D genes are given only for firm matches. The size entry is marked missing in some rows and otherwise reads once, few, many or a size class.

-	TRBV28	-	TRBJ2-3	TGTGCCAGCACCGGAGGACTGCGAACAGATACGCAGTATTTT	CASTGGLRTDTQYF
-	TRBV19	TRBD2	TRBJ2-1	TGTGCCAGTGGGACTAGCGGGACTAACAATGAGCAGTTCTTC	CASGTSGTNNEQFF
once	TRBV2	TRBD1	TRBJ1-1	TGTGCCAGCAGCGACAGGGCCTCAAACACTGAAGCTTTCTTT	CASSDRASNTEAFF
-	TRBV28	-	TRBJ1-5	TGTGCCAGCAGTTACATGGGGAAGGGGAGCAATCAGCCCCAGCATTTT	CASSYMGKGSNQPQHF
-	TRBV6-5	-	TRBJ2-7	TGTGCCAGCAGTTACGGTCTGGGGGAGTCCTACGAGCAGTACTTC	CASSYGLGESYEQYF
-	TRBV30	-	TRBJ1-3	TGTGCCTGGAACCCATCGTTTATCTCTGGAAACACCATATATTTT	CAWNPSFISGNTIYF
-	TRBV6-5	-	TRBJ1-1	TGTGCCAGCAGTGACATGGCTGAAGCTTTCTTT	CASSDMAEAFF
-	TRBV2	-	TRBJ2-3	TGTGCCAGCAGTTTAGGGCCAGATACGCAGTATTTT	CASSLGPDTQYF
-	TRBV18	TRBD2	TRBJ2-1	TGTGCCAGCTCACCCAGCGGAGAACTTTATAGCGGGAGCTCCTACAATGAGCAGTTCTTC	CASSPSGELYSGSSYNEQFF
-	TRBV4-1	TRBD2	TRBJ2-7	TGCGCCAGCAGCATGATCGGACTAGCTTACGAGCAGTACTTC	CASSMIGLAYEQYF
-	TRBV5-1	-	TRBJ2-1	TGCGCCAGCAGCTGGGTGCAGGGCGGCAATGAGCAGTTCTTC	CASSWVQGGNEQFF
-	TRBV25-1	-	TRBJ1-2	TGTGCCAGCAGTGAACGGGGCTTGGGATTCTATGGCTACACCTTC	CASSERGLGFYGYTF
-	TRBV18	-	TRBJ2-7	TGTGCCAGCCCACCTAACAGTGGGAGCTCCTACGAGCAGTACTTC	CASPPNSGSSYEQYF
-	TRBV18	-	TRBJ1-1	TGTGCCAGCTCCCGGGGGGGGGACACTGAAGCTTTCTTT	CASSRGGDTEAFF
-	TRBV30	-	TRBJ1-1	TGTGCCTGGAGCCGCTTGAACACTGAAGCTTTCTTT	CAWSRLNTEAFF
-	TRBV7-9	TRBD2	TRBJ2-2	TGTGCCAGCAGCTCAGGACTAGCGGGAGGAACCGGGGAGCTGTTTTTT	CASSSGLAGGTGELFF
-	TRBV9	-	TRBJ2-3	TGTGCCAGCAGCGTAGATCGAGCGGGACAGACAGATACGCAGTATTTT	CASSVDRAGQTDTQYF
-	TRBV18	TRBD1	TRBJ1-6	TGTGCCAGCGCTTCAACAGGGGGTAATTCACCCCTCCACTTT	CASASTGGNSPLHF
-	TRBV9	TRBD2	TRBJ2-3	TGTGCCAGCAGCGCGCACCGGGGACTAGCGGATCACACAGATACGCAGTATTTT	CASSAHRGLADHTDTQYF
-	TRBV6-1	TRBD2	TRBJ2-5	TGTGCCAGCACGACTAGCCAGGCGGGGGAGACCCAGTACTTC	CASTTSQAGETQYF
-	TRBV2	-	TRBJ2-3	TGTGCCAGCAGAACAGGGTCCGATACGCAGTATTTT	CASRTGSDTQYF
-	TRBV7-2	-	TRBJ2-6	TGTGCCAGCAGCTCCCAGGGGACCCCTGGGGCCAACGTCCTGACTTTC	CASSSQGTPGANVLTF
-	TRBV28	-	TRBJ1-1	TGTGCCAGCAGTTTAGAAAGGACTGAAGCTTTCTTT	CASSLERTEAFF
few	TRBV5-1	-	TRBJ1-1	TGCGCCAGCAGCTTTGGTCTAGTAGGGAACACTGAAGCTTTCTTT	CASSFGLVGNTEAFF
-	TRBV2	-	TRBJ1-4	TGTGCCAGCTCAGGGGTTGGGGATGAAAAACTGTTTTTT	CASSGVGDEKLFF
-	TRBV14	TRBD1	TRBJ2-1	TGTGCCAGCAGCCAACTGGGGACAGCGACCTACAATGAGCAGTTCTTC	CASSQLGTATYNEQFF
-	TRBV14	-	TRBJ2-7	TGTGCCAGCAGCGGGGGGCGGGTCCCGTACTTC	CASSGGRVPYF
-	TRBV7-2	-	TRBJ2-5	TGTGCCAGCAGCCACGCGGCAGTACAAGAGACCCAGTACTTC	CASSHAAVQETQYF
-	TRBV29-1	-	TRBJ2-7	TGCAGCGTTGAAGGGGGCGGGCAGGGCCCGAAGTACGAGCAGTACTTC	CSVEGGGQGPKYEQYF
-	TRBV18	TRBD1	TRBJ1-1	TGTGCCAGCTCACCCCTTACAGGGGGCGACGACACTGAAGCTTTCTTT	CASSPLTGGDDTEAFF